These T cell receptor beta chains were read from a single sample in a study of T cell repertoires in cytomegalovirus infection. MiXCR, applied by TCRdb to the reads, yields one record per CDR3 protein. The sample carries 55,000 to 85,000 distinct CDR3 sequences, 3% to 4.5% recorded once. The sample taken for sequencing was PBMCs. The receptor set was obtained from a human donor in good health (CMV status not recorded). Some clones in this sample may be carry-over from other donors' samples. CDR3s include the opening cysteine and the closing phenylalanine or tryptophan. D genes are given only for firm matches. Clone size is given for some rows only: seen once, a few or many times, or a class if the clone is expanded.

J gene | V gene | clone size | D gene | CDR3 protein | CDR3 DNA
TRBJ2-1 | TRBV20-1 | many | . | CSARMAQGFSYNEQFF | TGCAGTGCTAGAATGGCACAGGGCTTCTCCTACAATGAGCAGTTCTTC
TRBJ2-1 | TRBV10-3 | many | TRBD1 | CAISGVDRASHEQFF | TGTGCCATCAGTGGAGTGGACAGGGCGTCGCATGAGCAGTTCTTC
TRBJ2-2 | TRBV11-2 | many | TRBD2 | CASSLGLEAAGELFF | TGTGCCAGCAGCTTGGGACTAGAGGCGGCCGGGGAGCTGTTTTTT
TRBJ2-7 | TRBV20-1 | many | TRBD2 | CSATSRGRLAGGGYEQYF | TGCAGTGCTACTAGCAGGGGTCGACTAGCGGGAGGCGGATACGAGCAGTACTTC
TRBJ2-1 | TRBV11-2 | . | . | CASSLETYKNEQFF | TGTGCCAGCAGCTTGGAGACTTACAAGAATGAGCAGTTCTTC
TRBJ2-1 | TRBV7-9 | few | TRBD1 | CASSTRQGTVNEQFF | TGTGCCAGCAGCACTCGACAGGGGACGGTCAATGAGCAGTTCTTC
TRBJ2-7 | TRBV7-2 | many | TRBD2 | CASSLDFSGTEQYF | TGTGCCAGCAGCTTAGATTTTAGCGGGACCGAGCAGTACTTC
TRBJ2-7 | TRBV7-8 | . | . | CASSLFTWGQTYEQYF | TGTGCCAGCAGCTTATTTACCTGGGGACAAACCTACGAGCAGTACTTC
TRBJ2-7 | TRBV7-8 | many | TRBD1 | CASSLLVRGQDEQYF | TGTGCCAGCAGCTTACTCGTCAGGGGGCAGGACGAGCAGTACTTC
TRBJ2-3 | TRBV2 | many | . | CASSDSAVSSTDTQYF | TGTGCCAGCAGTGACTCAGCGGTATCTAGCACAGATACGCAGTATTTT
TRBJ1-1 | TRBV14 | many | . | CASSQGRGAMNTEAFF | TGTGCCAGCAGCCAAGGAAGGGGGGCTATGAACACTGAAGCTTTCTTT
TRBJ2-4 | TRBV7-2 | many | . | CASSPAGAKNIQYF | TGTGCCAGCAGCCCCGCAGGGGCCAAAAACATTCAGTACTTC
TRBJ1-1 | TRBV7-2 | many | TRBD1 | CASSPSTGMNTEAFF | TGTGCCAGCAGCCCCTCGACAGGGATGAACACTGAAGCTTTCTTT
TRBJ1-1 | TRBV7-6 | many | . | CASSLFLGRNTEAFF | TGTGCCAGCAGCTTATTCCTGGGCCGCAACACTGAAGCTTTCTTT
TRBJ1-6 | TRBV28 | many | . | CASNPGGDNSPLHF | TGTGCCAGCAACCCCGGAGGAGACAATTCACCCCTCCACTTT
TRBJ1-2 | TRBV29-1 | . | . | CSVVRGSPYGYTF | TGCAGCGTTGTAAGGGGGTCCCCTTATGGCTACACCTTC
TRBJ2-7 | TRBV7-2 | many | . | CASSLAQSSAYEQYF | TGTGCCAGCAGCTTAGCCCAGTCCAGCGCCTACGAGCAGTACTTC
TRBJ2-5 | TRBV6-6 | many | TRBD1 | CASSLDRGTGGKETQYF | TGTGCCAGCAGCCTGGACCGCGGGACAGGGGGCAAAGAGACCCAGTACTTC
TRBJ1-1 | TRBV12-5 | many | . | CASGLGSMNTEAFF | TGTGCTAGTGGGCTCGGCTCCATGAACACTGAAGCTTTCTTT
TRBJ1-1 | TRBV7-3 | many | . | CASSAVDIGAFF | TGTGCCAGCAGCGCCGTGGACATCGGGGCTTTCTTT
TRBJ2-2 | TRBV7-9 | many | . | CASSFFPLATGELFF | TGTGCCAGCAGCTTCTTTCCCTTGGCCACCGGGGAGCTGTTTTTT
TRBJ2-7 | TRBV7-2 | . | . | CASSPTGPYEQYF | TGTGCCAGCAGCCCAACAGGGCCCTACGAGCAGTACTTC
TRBJ2-1 | TRBV5-4 | many | TRBD1 | CASSRDRGGYNEQFF | TGTGCCAGCAGCCGGGACAGGGGAGGGTACAATGAGCAGTTCTTC
TRBJ1-2 | TRBV28 | many | . | CASRAPMSGYTF | TGTGCCAGCAGGGCCCCTATGAGCGGCTACACCTTC
TRBJ1-5 | TRBV7-9 | many | TRBD1 | CASSLGTGGLGQPQHF | TGTGCCAGCAGCTTGGGGACAGGGGGCCTGGGGCAGCCCCAGCATTTT
TRBJ2-3 | TRBV7-2 | many | . | CASSLAERLQAYF | TGTGCCAGCAGCTTAGCGGAGCGGCTACAGGCGTATTTT
TRBJ2-5 | TRBV7-8 | many | . | CASRQEYQETQYF | TGTGCCAGCAGACAGGAGTACCAAGAGACCCAGTACTTC
TRBJ2-5 | TRBV7-2 | many | TRBD2 | CASSTGLAGRQETQYF | TGTGCCAGCAGCACGGGACTAGCGGGGCGGCAAGAGACCCAGTACTTC
TRBJ2-1 | TRBV6-2/TRBV6-3 | . | . | CASSYDQGYRNEQFF | TGTGCCAGCAGTTACGATCAGGGCTACAGGAATGAGCAGTTCTTC
TRBJ1-1 | TRBV6-8 | many | . | CASSYSRTVYGDSRDTEAFF | TGTGCCAGCAGTTACTCGAGGACCGTGTATGGCGATAGCCGCGACACTGAAGCTTTCTTT
TRBJ2-2 | TRBV7-3 | many | . | CASSQWTGRAGELFF | TGTGCCAGCAGCCAATGGACAGGGAGGGCCGGGGAGCTGTTTTTT
TRBJ1-5 | TRBV6-2/TRBV6-3 | many | . | CASSFHLGQPQHF | TGTGCCAGCAGTTTTCATCTAGGTCAGCCCCAGCATTTT
TRBJ2-1 | TRBV6-2/TRBV6-3 | many | . | CASRPGIDEQFF | TGTGCCAGCAGGCCCGGTATAGATGAGCAGTTCTTC
TRBJ2-3 | TRBV7-2 | many | . | CASRQELRDTQYF | TGTGCCAGCCGACAGGAACTTCGGGATACGCAGTATTTT
TRBJ2-7 | TRBV10-3 | many | . | CAISESTYEQYF | TGTGCCATCAGTGAGTCGACCTACGAGCAGTACTTC
TRBJ2-1 | TRBV6-5 | many | TRBD2 | CASRGVAGDYNEQFF | TGTGCCAGCAGAGGAGTAGCGGGGGACTACAATGAGCAGTTCTTC
TRBJ1-1 | TRBV3-1 | many | . | CASSQVRGTEAFF | TGTGCCAGCAGCCAAGTTCGAGGGACTGAAGCTTTCTTT
TRBJ2-3 | TRBV29-1 | . | . | CSVCTVRASTDTQYF | TGCAGCGTTTGTACGGTGCGTGCTAGCACAGATACGCAGTATTTT
TRBJ1-4 | TRBV10-3 | many | . | CAISDERYEKLFF | TGTGCCATCAGTGATGAACGGTATGAAAAACTGTTTTTT
TRBJ1-1 | TRBV28 | . | TRBD1 | CASSPTGVGTEAFF | TGTGCCAGCAGTCCTACAGGGGTTGGTACTGAAGCTTTCTTT
TRBJ1-4 | TRBV4-1 | many | . | CASSRQDRRDEKLFF | TGCGCCAGCAGTCGCCAGGACCGTCGGGATGAAAAACTGTTTTTT
TRBJ2-5 | TRBV7-2 | . | . | CASSHRAQETQYF | TGTGCCAGCAGCCACCGTGCCCAAGAGACCCAGTACTTC
TRBJ2-7 | TRBV7-2 | many | . | CASSLSYTYEQYF | TGTGCCAGCAGCTTATCCTATACCTACGAGCAGTACTTC
TRBJ2-5 | TRBV7-9 | many | . | CASSSWTKETQYF | TGTGCCAGCAGCTCCTGGACTAAAGAGACCCAGTACTTC
TRBJ2-5 | TRBV25-1 | many | . | CASSEPHLLDF | TGTGCCAGCAGTGAACCCCACCTCCTCGACTTC
TRBJ2-5 | TRBV7-2 | many | . | CASSWKGLGEETQYF | TGTGCCAGCAGCTGGAAAGGACTCGGCGAAGAGACCCAGTACTTC
TRBJ1-3 | TRBV7-9 | many | . | CASSLEGGNSGNTIYF | TGTGCCAGCAGCTTGGAAGGGGGTAACTCTGGAAACACCATATATTTT
TRBJ2-3 | TRBV7-2 | many | TRBD2 | CASSFWTSGGDTQYF | TGTGCCAGCAGCTTCTGGACTAGCGGGGGAGATACGCAGTATTTT